This record looks at one T cell receptor beta chain sequence and its context. TCRdb keeps only in-frame clones here, not all; method: immunoSEQ multiplex PCR. Found here are about 2.4 million clones, roughly 93% of them singletons; the top ten hold roughly 0.36%. The sample belongs to a study of shared clonotypes between healthy human individuals. This CDR3 region has 15 residues. Trimming pared 4 bases from V and 7 bases from J, leaving 17 bases between. Germline V gene data show CDR1 as SGHRS and CDR2 as YFSETQ. Sequencing was performed on naive CD4+ T cells from PBMCs. Sample subset: CD45RA+ positively selected. The clonotype originates from a man aged 18 to 30 in good health. Some clones in this sample may be carry-over from other donors' samples. The V call is TRBV5-1, the J call TRBJ2-2; TRBD1 might be the D (6 bases). CDR3 bases: TGCGCCAGCAGCCCTGGGACAACGAGGGTCGGGGAGCTGTTTTTT. Protein sequence: CASSPGTTRVGELFF.